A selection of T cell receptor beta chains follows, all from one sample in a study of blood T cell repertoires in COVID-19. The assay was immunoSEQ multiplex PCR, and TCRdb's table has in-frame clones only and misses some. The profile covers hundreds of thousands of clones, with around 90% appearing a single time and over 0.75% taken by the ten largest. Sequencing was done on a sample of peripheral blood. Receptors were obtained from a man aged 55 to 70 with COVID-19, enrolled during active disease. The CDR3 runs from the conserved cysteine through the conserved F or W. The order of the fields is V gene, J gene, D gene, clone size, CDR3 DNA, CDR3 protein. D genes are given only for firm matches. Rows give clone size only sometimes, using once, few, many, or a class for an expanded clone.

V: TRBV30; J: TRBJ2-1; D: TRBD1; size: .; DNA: TGTGCCTGGAGTGTTCTTGGGACAGGGGGCAATGAGCAGTTCTTC; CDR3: CAWSVLGTGGNEQFF
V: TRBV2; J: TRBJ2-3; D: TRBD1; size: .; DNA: TGTGCCAGCAGCAGACAGGGGATTTCGACAGATACGCAGTATTTT; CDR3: CASSRQGISTDTQYF
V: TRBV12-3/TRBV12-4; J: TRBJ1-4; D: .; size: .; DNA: TGTGCCAGTGGGGGGATATCCGGGGAAAAACTGTTTTTT; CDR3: CASGGISGEKLFF
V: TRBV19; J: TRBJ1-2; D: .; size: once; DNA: TGTGCCAGTAGTATACAGGGGTCGTACTATGGCTACACCTTC; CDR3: CASSIQGSYYGYTF
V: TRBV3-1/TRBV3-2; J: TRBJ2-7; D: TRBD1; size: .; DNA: TGTGCCAGCAGCCAGGACAGGTTCTCCTACGAGCAGTACTTC; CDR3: CASSQDRFSYEQYF
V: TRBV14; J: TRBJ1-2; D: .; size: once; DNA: TGTGCCAGCAGCCAACAGGGCAACTATGGCTACACCTTC; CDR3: CASSQQGNYGYTF
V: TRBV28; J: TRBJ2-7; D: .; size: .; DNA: TGTGCCAGCAACAAATTTGGACACAGCTACGAGCAGTACTTC; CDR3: CASNKFGHSYEQYF
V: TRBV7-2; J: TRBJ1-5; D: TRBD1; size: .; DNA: TGTGCCAGCAGCGGCGATACAGGGGTTCGTAGCAATCAGCCCCAGCATTTT; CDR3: CASSGDTGVRSNQPQHF
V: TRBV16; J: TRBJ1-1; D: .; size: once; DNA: TGTGCCAGCAGCCAATCGCCTGGGCAAAGGGGGACTGAAGCTTTCTTT; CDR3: CASSQSPGQRGTEAFF
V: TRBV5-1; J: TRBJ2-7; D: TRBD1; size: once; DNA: TGCGCCAGCAGCTTTGGGACAGATCCGGGCGAGCAGTACTTC; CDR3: CASSFGTDPGEQYF